Here is one TCR beta chain with its context. In the source study's methods: It was from reference gene primer amplification that nucleated cell counts were estimated. Repertoires were generated with immunoSEQ multiplex PCR, while TCRdb's copy carries only in-frame clones and drops some. That table supplies the V and J calls and clone size; D and trimming were determined from the DNA. In the table there are a few hundred thousand clones, 84% of which are singletons. This sample is part of a study of blood T cell repertoires in COVID-19. The study drew participants aged roughly 18 to 95 years from about two dozen US areas. Looked up from germline, CDR1 is KGHDR and CDR2 is SFDVKD. Trimming removed 4 bases at V and 5 bases at J, with 10 bases between. The CDR3 extends over 13 amino acids.

This chain joins TRBV24-1 and TRBJ1-2, with D hard to call. This clonotype was obtained from a middle-aged woman who had recovered from COVID-19. Sequenced sample: PBMCs or T cells enriched from blood (not recorded which). Here the CDR3 DNA reads TGTGCCACCAGTGAAGGGAGCTTATATGGCTACACCTTC. It specifies CATSEGSLYGYTF.